The sequence of this TCR beta chain was determined in a study of PD-1 blockade in classical Hodgkin lymphoma. Clones were read by immunoSEQ multiplex PCR, and TCRdb kept only the in-frame ones, dropping some. The table records some 34,000 clones, around 88% of them present only once. Regarding the study as a whole: With respect to the repertoire differences, their causes, possibly disease activity or prior therapy, remain undefined.

V was pared by 4 bases and J by 9 bases, with 14 bases between. Germline V gene lookup returns CDR1 SGHDT and CDR2 YYEEEE. This CDR3 spans 12 amino acids. The time point: newly diagnosed, previously untreated cHL patient sample. The authors purified CD4+ T cells from thawed PBMCs by magnetic negative selection. In the case of this clone: The antigen remains undetermined.

The J gene is TRBJ2-7, the V gene TRBV5-6; D gene uncertain. The sequenced material came from CD4+ T cells from blood. The origin of this receptor is a human donor with classical Hodgkin lymphoma. The CDR3 is CASSAADILQYF. The DNA of the CDR3 is TGTGCCAGCAGCGCCGCAGATATATTGCAGTACTTC.